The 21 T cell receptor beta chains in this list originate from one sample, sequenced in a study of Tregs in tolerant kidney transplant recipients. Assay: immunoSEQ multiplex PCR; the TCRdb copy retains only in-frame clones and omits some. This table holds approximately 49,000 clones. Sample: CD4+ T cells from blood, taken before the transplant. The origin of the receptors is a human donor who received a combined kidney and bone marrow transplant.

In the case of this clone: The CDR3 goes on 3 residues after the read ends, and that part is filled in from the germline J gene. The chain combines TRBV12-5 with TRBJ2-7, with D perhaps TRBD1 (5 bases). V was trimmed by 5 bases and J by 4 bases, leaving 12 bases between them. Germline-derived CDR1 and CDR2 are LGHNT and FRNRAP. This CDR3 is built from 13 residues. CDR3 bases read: TGTGCTAGTGGTATGGACACCTCTTACGAG. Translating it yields CASGMDTSYE. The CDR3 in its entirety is CASGMDTSYEQYF. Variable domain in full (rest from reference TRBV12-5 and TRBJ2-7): DARVTQTPRHKVTEMGQEVTMRCQPILGHNTVFWYRQTMMQGLELLAYFRNRAPLDDSGMPKDRFSAEMPDATLATLKIQPSEPRDSAVYFCASGMDTSYEQYFGPGTRLTVT.

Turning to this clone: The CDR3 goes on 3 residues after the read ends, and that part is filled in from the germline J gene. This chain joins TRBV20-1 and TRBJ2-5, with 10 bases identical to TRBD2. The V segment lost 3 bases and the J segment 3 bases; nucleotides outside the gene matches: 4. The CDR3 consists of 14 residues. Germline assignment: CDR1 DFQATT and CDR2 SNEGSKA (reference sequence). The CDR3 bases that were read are TGCAGTGCTAGGGGAGCGGGAGGGAAAGAGACC. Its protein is CSARGAGGKET. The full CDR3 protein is CSARGAGGKETQYF.

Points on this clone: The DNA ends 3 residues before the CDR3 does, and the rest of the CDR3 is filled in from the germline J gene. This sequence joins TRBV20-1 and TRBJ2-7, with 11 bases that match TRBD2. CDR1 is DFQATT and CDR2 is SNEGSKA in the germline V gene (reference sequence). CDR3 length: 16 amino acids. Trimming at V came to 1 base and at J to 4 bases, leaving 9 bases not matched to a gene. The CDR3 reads CSARVAGGRSIYEQYF. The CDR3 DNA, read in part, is TGCAGTGCTAGAGTAGCGGGAGGGCGGTCTATTTACGAG.

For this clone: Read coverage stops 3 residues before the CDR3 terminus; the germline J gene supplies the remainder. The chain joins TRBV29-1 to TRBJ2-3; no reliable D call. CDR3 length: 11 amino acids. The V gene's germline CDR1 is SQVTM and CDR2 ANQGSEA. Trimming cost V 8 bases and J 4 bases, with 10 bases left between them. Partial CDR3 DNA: TGCAGCACCCAGCGTGCAGATACG. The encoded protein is CSTQRADT. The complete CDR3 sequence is CSTQRADTQYF.

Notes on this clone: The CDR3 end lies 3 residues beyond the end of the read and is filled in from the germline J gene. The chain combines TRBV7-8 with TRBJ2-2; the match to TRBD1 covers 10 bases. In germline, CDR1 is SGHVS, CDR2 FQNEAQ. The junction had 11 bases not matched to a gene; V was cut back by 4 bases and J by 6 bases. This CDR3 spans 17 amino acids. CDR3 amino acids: CASSWINRDRGPGELFF. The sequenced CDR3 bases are TGTGCCAGCAGCTGGATCAACCGGGACAGGGGCCCCGGGGAG.

CDR3 DNA, as far as it was read: TGTGCCAGCAGTTACTTGGCAGTCACTGAA. It translates to CASSYLAVTE. The CDR3 reads in full as CASSYLAVTEAFF. V usage is TRBV6-2 or TRBV6-3 and J usage is TRBJ1-1; D not resolved. The observed sequence ends 3 residues before the CDR3 terminus, with the missing tail filled in from the germline J gene. CDR3 length: 13 residues. Looked up from germline, CDR1 is MNHEY and CDR2 is SVGEGT. V lost 1 base and J lost 4, with 7 bases in between.

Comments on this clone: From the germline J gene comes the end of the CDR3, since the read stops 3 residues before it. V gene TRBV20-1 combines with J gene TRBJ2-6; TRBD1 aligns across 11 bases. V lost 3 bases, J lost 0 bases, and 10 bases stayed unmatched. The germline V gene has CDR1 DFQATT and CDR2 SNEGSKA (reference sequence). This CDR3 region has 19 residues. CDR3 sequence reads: CSARSGQGVLSSGANVLTF. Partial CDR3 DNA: TGCAGTGCTAGGTCGGGACAGGGGGTCTTGTCCTCTGGGGCCAACGTC.

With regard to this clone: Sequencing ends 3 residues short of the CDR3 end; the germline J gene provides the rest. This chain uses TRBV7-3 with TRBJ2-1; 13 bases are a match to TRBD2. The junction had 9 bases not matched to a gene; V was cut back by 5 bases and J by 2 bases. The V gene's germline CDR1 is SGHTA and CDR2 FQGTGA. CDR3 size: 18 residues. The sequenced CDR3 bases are TGTGCCAGCAGCGCACTAGCGGGAGGGCCGGGGGCCTACAATGAG. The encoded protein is CASSALAGGPGAYNE. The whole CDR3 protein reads CASSALAGGPGAYNEQFF.

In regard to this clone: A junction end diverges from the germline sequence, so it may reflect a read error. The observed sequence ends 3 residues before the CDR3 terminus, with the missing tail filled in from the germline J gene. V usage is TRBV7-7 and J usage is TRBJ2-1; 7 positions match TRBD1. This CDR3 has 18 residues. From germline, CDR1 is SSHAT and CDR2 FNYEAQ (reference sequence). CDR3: CASSLDPLGTATKNEQFF. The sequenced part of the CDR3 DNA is TGTGCTAGCAGCTTAGACCCCCTCGGGACAGCCACGAAGAATGAG.

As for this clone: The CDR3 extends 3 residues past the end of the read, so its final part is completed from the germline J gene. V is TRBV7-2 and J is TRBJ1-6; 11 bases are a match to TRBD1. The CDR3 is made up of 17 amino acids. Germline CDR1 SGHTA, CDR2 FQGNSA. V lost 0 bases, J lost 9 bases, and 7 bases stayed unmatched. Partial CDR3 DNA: TGTGCCAGCAGCTTAGCGGGTGGGGGGACAGGGGGTTCACCC. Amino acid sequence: CASSLAGGGTGGSP. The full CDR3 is CASSLAGGGTGGSPLHF.

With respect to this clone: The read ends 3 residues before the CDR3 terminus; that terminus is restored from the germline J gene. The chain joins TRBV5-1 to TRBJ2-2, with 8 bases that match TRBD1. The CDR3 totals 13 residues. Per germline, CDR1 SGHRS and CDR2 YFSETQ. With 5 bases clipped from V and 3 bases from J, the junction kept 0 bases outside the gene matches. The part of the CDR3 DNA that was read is TGCGCCAGCAGGGACAGGGACACCGGGGAG. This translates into CASRDRDTGE. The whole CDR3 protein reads CASRDRDTGELFF.

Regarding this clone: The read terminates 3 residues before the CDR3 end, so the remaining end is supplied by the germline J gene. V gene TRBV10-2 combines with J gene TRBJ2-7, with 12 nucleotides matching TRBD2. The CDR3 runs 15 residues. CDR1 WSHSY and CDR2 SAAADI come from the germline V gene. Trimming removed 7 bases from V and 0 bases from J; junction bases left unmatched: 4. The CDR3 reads CASIELAGGSYEQYF. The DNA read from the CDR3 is TGCGCCAGCATCGAACTAGCGGGAGGCTCCTACGAG.

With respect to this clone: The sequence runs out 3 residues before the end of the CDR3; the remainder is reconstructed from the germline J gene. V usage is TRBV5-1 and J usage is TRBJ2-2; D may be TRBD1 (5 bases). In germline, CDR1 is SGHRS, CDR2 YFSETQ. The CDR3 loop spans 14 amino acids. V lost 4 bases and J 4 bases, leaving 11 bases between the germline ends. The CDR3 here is CASSLREITGELFF. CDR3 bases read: TGCGCCAGCAGCCTCAGGGAAATCACCGGGGAG. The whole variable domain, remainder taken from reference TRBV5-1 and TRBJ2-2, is KAGVTQTPRYLIKTRGQQVTLSCSPISGHRSVSWYQQTPGQGLQFLFEYFSETQRNKGNFPGRFSGRQFSNSRSEMNVSTLELGDSALYLCASSLREITGELFFGEGSRLTVL.

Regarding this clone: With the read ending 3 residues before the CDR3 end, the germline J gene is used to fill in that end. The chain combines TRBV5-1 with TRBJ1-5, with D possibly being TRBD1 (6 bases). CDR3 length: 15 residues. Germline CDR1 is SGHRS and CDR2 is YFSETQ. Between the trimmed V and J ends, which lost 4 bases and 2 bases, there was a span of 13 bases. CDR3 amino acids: CASSLIPGGNQPQHF. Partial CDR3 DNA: TGCGCCAGCAGCCTGATACCAGGGGGCAATCAGCCC.

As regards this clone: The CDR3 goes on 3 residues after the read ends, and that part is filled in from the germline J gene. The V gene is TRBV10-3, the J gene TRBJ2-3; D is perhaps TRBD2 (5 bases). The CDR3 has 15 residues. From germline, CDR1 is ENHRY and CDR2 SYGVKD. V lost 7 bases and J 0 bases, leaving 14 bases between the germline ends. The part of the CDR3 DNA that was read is TGTGCCATCAAATCGGACTCACCGAGCACAGATACG. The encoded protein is CAIKSDSPSTDT. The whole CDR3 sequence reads CAIKSDSPSTDTQYF.

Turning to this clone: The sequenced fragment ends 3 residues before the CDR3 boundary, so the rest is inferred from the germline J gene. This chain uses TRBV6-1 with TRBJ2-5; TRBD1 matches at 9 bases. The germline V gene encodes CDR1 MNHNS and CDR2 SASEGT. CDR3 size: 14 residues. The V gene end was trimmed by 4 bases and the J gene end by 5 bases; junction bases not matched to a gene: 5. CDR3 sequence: CASSAGQGYETQYF. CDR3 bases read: TGTGCCAGCAGTGCGGGACAGGGCTATGAGACC.

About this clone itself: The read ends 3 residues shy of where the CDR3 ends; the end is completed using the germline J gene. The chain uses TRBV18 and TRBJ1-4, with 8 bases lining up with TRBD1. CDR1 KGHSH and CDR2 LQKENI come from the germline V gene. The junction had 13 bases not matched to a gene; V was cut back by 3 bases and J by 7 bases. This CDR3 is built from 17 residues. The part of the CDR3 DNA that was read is TGTGCCAGCTCACCCGACAGGGGTCGGGTTCGGGGTGAAAAA. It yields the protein CASSPDRGRVRGEK. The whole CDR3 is CASSPDRGRVRGEKLFF.

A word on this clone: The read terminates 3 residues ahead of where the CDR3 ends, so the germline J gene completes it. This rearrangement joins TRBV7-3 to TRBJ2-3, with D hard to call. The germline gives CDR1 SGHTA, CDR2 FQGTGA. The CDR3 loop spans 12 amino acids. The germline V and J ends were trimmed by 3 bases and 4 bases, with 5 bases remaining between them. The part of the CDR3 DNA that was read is TGTGCCAGCAGCTTGTACTCAGATACG. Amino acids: CASSLYSDT. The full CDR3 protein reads CASSLYSDTQYF.

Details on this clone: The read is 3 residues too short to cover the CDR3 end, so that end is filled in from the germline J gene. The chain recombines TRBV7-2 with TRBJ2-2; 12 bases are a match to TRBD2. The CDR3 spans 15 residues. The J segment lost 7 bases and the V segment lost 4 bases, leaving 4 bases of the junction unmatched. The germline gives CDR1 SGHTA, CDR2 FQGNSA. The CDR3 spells CASSSGLAGNGELFF. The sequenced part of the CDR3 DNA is TGTGCCAGCAGCTCCGGACTAGCGGGAAACGGGGAG.

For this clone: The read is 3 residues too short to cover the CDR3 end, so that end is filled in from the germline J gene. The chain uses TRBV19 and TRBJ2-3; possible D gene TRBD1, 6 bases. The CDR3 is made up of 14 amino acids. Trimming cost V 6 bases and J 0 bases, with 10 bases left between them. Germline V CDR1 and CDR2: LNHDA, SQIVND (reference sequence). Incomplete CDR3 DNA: TGTGCCAGTAGACAGGGTCCTAGCACAGATACG. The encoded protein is CASRQGPSTDT. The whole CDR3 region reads CASRQGPSTDTQYF.

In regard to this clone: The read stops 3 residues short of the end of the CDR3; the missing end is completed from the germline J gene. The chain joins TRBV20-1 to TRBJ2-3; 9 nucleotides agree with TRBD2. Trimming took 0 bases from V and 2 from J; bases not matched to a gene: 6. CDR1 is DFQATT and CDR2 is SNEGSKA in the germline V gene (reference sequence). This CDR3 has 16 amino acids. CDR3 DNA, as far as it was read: TGCAGTGCTAGAGATCGGCTAGCGGGGTTCACAGATACG. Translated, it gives CSARDRLAGFTDT. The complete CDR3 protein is CSARDRLAGFTDTQYF.